Shown below are 29 T cell receptor beta chains from a single sample sequenced in a study of shared clonotypes between healthy human individuals. Clones were sequenced by immunoSEQ multiplex PCR, and TCRdb holds only the in-frame ones, with some missing. The data hold about 490,000 clones, with over 65% observed a single time. Input material: PBMCs. The receptors were sampled from a woman aged 40 to 50 in good health. Some clones in this sample may be carry-over from other donors' samples.

Points on this clone: One end of the junction does not line up with germline, which may come from a read error. The chain employs TRBV25-1 and TRBJ2-7; D is perhaps TRBD1 or TRBD2 (5 bases each). Germline V lookup: CDR1 MGHDK, CDR2 SYGVNS. The CDR3 sequence is 15 residues long. The CDR3 region is CASSQYGTGSYEQYF. The CDR3, as DNA: TGTGCCAGCAGTCAATATGGGACGGGCTCCTACGAGCAGTACTTC.

The chain recombines TRBV21-1 with TRBJ2-1. TRBV21-1 is deemed a pseudogene. The CDR3 is 11 residues long. This CDR3 is CASRWCHEQFF. DNA for the CDR3: TGTGCCAGCAGGTGGTGTCATGAGCAGTTCTTC.

V usage is TRBV5-1 and J usage is TRBJ1-1; 10 bases line up with TRBD1. CDR1 SGHRS and CDR2 YFSETQ come from the germline V gene. V was pared by 4 bases and J by 1 base, with 1 base of the junction left unmatched. The CDR3 loop spans 14 amino acids. The CDR3 here is CASSRDRGNTEAFF. The CDR3 DNA follows: TGCGCCAGCAGCCGGGACAGGGGGAACACTGAAGCTTTCTTT.

V gene TRBV4-1 combines with J gene TRBJ2-1; TRBD2 matches at 7 bases. The trim removed 1 base at V and 0 bases at J, leaving 6 bases unmatched. Germline assignment: CDR1 MGHRA and CDR2 YSYEKL. The CDR3 is 17 amino acids. As DNA, the CDR3 is TGCGCCAGCAGCCAAGGGTGGGGCGGGGGCTCCTACAATGAGCAGTTCTTC. This sequence encodes CASSQGWGGGSYNEQFF.

The CDR3 DNA is TGCGCCAGCAGCCAAGTAGCGGGAGGACGGGGTGAGCAGTTCTTC. It codes for CASSQVAGGRGEQFF. V usage is TRBV4-1 and J usage is TRBJ2-1; 10 nucleotides align to TRBD2. The germline V gene encodes CDR1 MGHRA and CDR2 YSYEKL. V trimming: 1 base; J trimming: 9 bases; junction bases outside the gene matches: 6. CDR3 length equals 15 residues.

The gene calls are TRBV5-5 and TRBJ1-2, with D unresolved. The CDR3 covers 17 residues. V lost 7 bases and J lost 4, with 26 bases in between. Germline CDR1 is SGHKS and CDR2 is YYEKEE (reference sequence). The DNA of the CDR3 is TGTGCCAGCGAGCGCGGCGCGTGTCTCGCGAAGACCTATGGCTACACCTTC. Its protein is CASERGACLAKTYGYTF. Looking up the rest from reference TRBV5-5 and TRBJ1-2 gives the full variable domain: DAGVTQSPTHLIKTRGQQVTLRCSPISGHKSVSWYQQVLGQGPQFIFQYYEKEERGRGNFPDRFSARQFPNYSSELNVNALLLGDSALYLCASERGACLAKTYGYTFGSGTRLTVV.

This chain connects TRBV11-3 to TRBJ2-3, with 8 nucleotides matching TRBD2. Unmatched junction bases numbered 11, after V lost 5 bases and J lost 4 bases. The germline gives CDR1 SGHNT, CDR2 YENEEA. The CDR3 runs 16 residues. CDR3 loop: CASSTGKAGVSDTQYF. DNA for the CDR3: TGTGCCAGCAGCACCGGGAAAGCGGGAGTCTCAGATACGCAGTATTTT.

This rearrangement joins TRBV28 to TRBJ2-7; no clear D gene. This CDR3 is 14 amino acids long. Trimming shortened V by 8 bases and J by 2 bases, and 16 bases separated the two germline ends. CDR1 and CDR2 from the germline V gene are MDHEN and SYDVKM. CDR3 sequence reads: CASGPPSGPYEQYF. CDR3 coding DNA: TGTGCCAGCGGGCCCCCGTCAGGCCCCTACGAGCAGTACTTC.

This clone occurred many times. The sample holds other DNA sequences that translate to the same CDR3. The rearrangement links TRBV6-1 to TRBJ2-5, with TRBD1 identical over 7 bases. The DNA matches TRBJ2-7 better at its end, which makes the J call doubtful. This CDR3 has 15 residues. Germline CDR1 reads MNHNS; CDR2 reads SASEGT. The CDR3 region has the DNA TGTGCCAGCAGTGAAGGGGCAGGGGGCTCCTACGAGCAGTACTTC. This gives the protein CASSEGAGGSYEQYF.

The chain links TRBV10-3 to TRBJ2-2; D is unresolved. The V gene's germline CDR1 is ENHRY and CDR2 SYGVKD. V was shortened by 4 bases and J by 6 bases, with 3 bases between the two germline ends. The CDR3 contains 11 residues. The CDR3 bases are TGTGCCATCAGTGCCCCCGGGGAGCTGTTTTTT. This gives the protein CAISAPGELFF.

The chain carries TRBV7-2 and TRBJ1-3; D ambiguous. CDR1 and CDR2 (germline): SGHTA, FQGNSA. Trimming took 5 bases from V and 2 from J, leaving 10 bases between them. CDR3 length: 14 residues. CDR3 coding DNA: TGTGCCAGCAGCAATGGACTGACTGGAAACACCATATATTTT. This translates into CASSNGLTGNTIYF. Full variable domain (rest looked up from reference TRBV7-2 and TRBJ1-3): GAGVSQSPSNKVTEKGKDVELRCDPISGHTALYWYRQSLGQGLEFLIYFQGNSAPDKSGLPSDRFSAERTGGSVSTLTIQRTQQEDSAVYLCASSNGLTGNTIYFGEGSWLTVV.

V gene TRBV7-3 combines with J gene TRBJ2-1, with D possibly matching TRBD1 (6 bases). Trimming took off 1 base at V and 4 bases at J, with 8 bases between the two ends. The CDR3 loop spans 14 amino acids. The germline CDR1 and CDR2 sequences are SGHTA and FQGTGA. The CDR3 coding sequence is TGTGCCAGCAGCTTAATAGGGGGATACAATGAGCAGTTCTTC. Its translation is CASSLIGGYNEQFF.

On this clone: A far larger clone is only one base removed, so a read error is likely. Other DNA sequences in the same sample also yield this CDR3. The V gene is TRBV4-2, the J gene TRBJ1-1; no firm D call. The length of the CDR3 is 14 residues. Germline V gene data show CDR1 as LGHNA and CDR2 as YNFKEQ. The CDR3 spells CASSQDFTSDEAFF. DNA of the CDR3: TGTGCCAGCAGCCAAGATTTTACAAGTGACGAAGCTTTCTTC.

The CDR3 coding sequence is TGTGCCAGCAGCTTAGAAGGGATTGGAGAGACCCAGTACTTC. Protein sequence: CASSLEGIGETQYF. The chain carries TRBV11-2 and TRBJ2-5; D not resolved. CDR1 is SGHAT and CDR2 is FQNNGV in the germline V gene. This CDR3 has 14 residues. V gave up 0 bases and J gave up 4 bases, with 9 bases separating them.

A few counts support this clone. The chain couples TRBV27 to TRBJ2-1; D possibly matches TRBD1 or TRBD2 (5 bases each). Between the trimmed V and J ends, which lost 8 bases and 8 bases, there was a span of 13 bases. CDR1 and CDR2 from the germline V gene are MNHEY and SMNVEV (reference sequence). The CDR3 runs to 12 residues. The chain's CDR3 is CASGYGTHEQFF. CDR3 bases: TGTGCCAGCGGGTACGGGACCCATGAGCAGTTCTTC.

V is TRBV11-2 and J is TRBJ2-1; weak D call: TRBD2 (6 bases). Deletions cut 5 bases from V and 7 bases from J, with 18 bases between. Germline V gene lookup returns CDR1 SGHAT and CDR2 FQNNGV. This CDR3 has 15 amino acids. CDR3 in amino acids: CASSTYSGLGNEQFF. Here the CDR3 DNA reads TGTGCCAGCAGCACGTATAGCGGCCTCGGGAATGAGCAGTTCTTC.

The V gene is TRBV27, the J gene TRBJ2-3; D tentatively fits TRBD1 or TRBD2 (6 bases each). V gave up 5 bases and J gave up 2 bases, with 11 bases separating them. Germline lookup yields CDR1 MNHEY and CDR2 SMNVEV (reference sequence). This CDR3 has 14 residues. In DNA form, the CDR3 reads TGTGCCAGCAGTGGGGGGCAACCCACAGATACGCAGTATTTT. It specifies CASSGGQPTDTQYF.

This clone occurred a few times. V usage is TRBV19 and J usage is TRBJ2-5; D may be TRBD2 (5 bases). Near its end, the DNA agrees better with TRBJ2-7, so the J call may be wrong. Germline V gene data show CDR1 as LNHDA and CDR2 as SQIVND (reference sequence). The CDR3 is 15 amino acids. This CDR3 is CASSLPLARRSEQYF. DNA for the CDR3: TGTGCCAGTAGTTTACCCCTAGCTCGGAGGAGCGAGCAGTACTTC.

V is TRBV18 and J is TRBJ2-7, with 8 bases lining up with TRBD1. The CDR3 is 13 amino acids. V lost 6 bases to trimming and J lost 2 bases; unmatched junction nucleotides: 3. Germline loops: CDR1 KGHSH, CDR2 LQKENI. The CDR3 protein is CASSAGGTYEQYF. The CDR3 nucleotides are TGTGCCAGCTCCGCAGGGGGCACCTACGAGCAGTACTTC.

This sequence joins TRBV7-6 and TRBJ1-1; D not certain. This CDR3 has 18 amino acids. From germline, CDR1 is SGHVS and CDR2 FNYEAQ. V shed 2 bases and J shed 2 bases, with 21 bases lying between them. CDR3 nucleotides: TGTGCCAGCAGCTTACTGGGTATCCGTCTTCGAGCTAACACTGAAGCTTTCTTT. As protein: CASSLLGIRLRANTEAFF. The whole variable domain, remainder taken from reference TRBV7-6 and TRBJ1-1, is GAGVSQSPRYKVTKRGQDVALRCDPISGHVSLYWYRQALGQGPEFLTYFNYEAQQDKSGLPNDRFSAERPEGSISTLTIQRTEQRDSAMYRCASSLLGIRLRANTEAFFGQGTRLTVV.

The chain joins TRBV7-2 to TRBJ1-1; 7 nucleotides align to TRBD1. This CDR3 region has 15 residues. V shed 4 bases, J shed 2 bases, and the junction held 7 bases outside the gene matches. Germline lookup yields CDR1 SGHTA and CDR2 FQGNSA. CDR3 DNA: TGTGCCAGCAGCTCCCCGGGACAGCACAACACTGAAGCTTTCTTT. Its translation is CASSSPGQHNTEAFF.

The chain recombines TRBV29-1 with TRBJ2-1, with D unresolved. The V gene lost 3 bases and the J gene lost 8 bases, with 29 bases spanning the gap. The CDR3 extends over 18 amino acids. The V gene's germline CDR1 is SQVTM and CDR2 ANQGSEA. The CDR3 is CSVDLSGPLPYVSDEQFF. The CDR3 region has the DNA TGCAGCGTTGATCTCTCAGGCCCACTTCCCTATGTATCGGATGAGCAGTTCTTC.

This clone was detected only a few times. CDR3 sequence reads: CASSLGGSGEQFF. Here the CDR3 DNA reads TGTGCCAGCAGCTTAGGCGGGAGCGGTGAGCAGTTCTTC. The rearrangement links TRBV11-1 to TRBJ2-1; 7 nucleotides align to TRBD2. The germline V gene encodes CDR1 SGHAT and CDR2 FQDESV (reference sequence). This CDR3 is built from 13 residues. V lost 1 base and J lost 9; bases outside the gene matches: 3.

The chain has TRBV30 and TRBJ1-2; 9 bases map to TRBD1. The junction had 14 bases not matched to a gene; V was cut back by 0 bases and J by 6 bases. The CDR3 is 17 residues long. The germline V gene encodes CDR1 GTSNPN and CDR2 SVGIG (reference sequence). The CDR3 DNA follows: TGTGCCTGGAGTGTATTTAAGTCGGTACAGGGGGCAGATGGCTACACCTTC. This codes for CAWSVFKSVQGADGYTF. Full variable domain (missing parts from reference TRBV30 and TRBJ1-2): SQTIHQWPATLVQPVGSPLSLECTVEGTSNPNLYWYRQAAGRGLQLLFYSVGIGQISSEVPQNLSASRPQDRQFILSSKKLLLSDSGFYLCAWSVFKSVQGADGYTFGSGTRLTVV.

The rearrangement uses TRBV28 and TRBJ1-4; D unclear. Germline assignment: CDR1 MDHEN and CDR2 SYDVKM. The CDR3 totals 14 residues. V was pared by 4 bases and J by 6 bases, with 12 bases between. CDR3 bases: TGTGCCAGCAGTTCCCTCGGGGAGGATGAAAAACTGTTTTTT. Translated, it gives CASSSLGEDEKLFF.

This rearrangement joins TRBV5-1 to TRBJ2-7; D unclear. Germline V CDR1 and CDR2: SGHRS, YFSETQ. The CDR3 has 13 residues. Trimming removed 1 base from V and 2 bases from J, with 7 bases in between. Written as DNA, the CDR3 is TGCGCCAGCAGCTTGCTGGGGACCTACGAGCAGTACTTC. Amino acids: CASSLLGTYEQYF.

The rearrangement links TRBV4-2 to TRBJ2-3; 7 bases match TRBD2. The CDR3 contains 18 residues. The ends lost 2 bases at V and 0 bases at J; junction bases unmatched: 11. The germline gives CDR1 LGHNA, CDR2 YNFKEQ. The CDR3 region is CASSQQQGGSSSTDTQYF. The DNA of the CDR3 is TGTGCCAGCAGCCAACAGCAGGGCGGGAGCTCGAGCACAGATACGCAGTATTTT.

The gene calls are TRBV10-3 and TRBJ2-7; 10 bases fit TRBD2. This CDR3 spans 17 amino acids. The trim removed 3 bases at V and 3 bases at J, leaving 11 bases unmatched. The germline gives CDR1 ENHRY, CDR2 SYGVKD. CDR3 in DNA: TGTGCCATCAGTGAACACAGGGGGGCTAGCGGGAGCTACGAGCAGTACTTC. Amino acids: CAISEHRGASGSYEQYF.

The gene calls are TRBV5-1 and TRBJ1-1; TRBD1 matches 8 bases. Germline V gene sequence: CDR1 SGHRS, CDR2 YFSETQ. Trimming took 7 bases from V and 2 from J; bases not matched to a gene: 4. CDR3 length equals 13 residues. CDR3 sequence: CASHTGGNTEAFF. In DNA, the CDR3 is TGCGCCAGCCATACAGGGGGAAACACTGAAGCTTTCTTT.